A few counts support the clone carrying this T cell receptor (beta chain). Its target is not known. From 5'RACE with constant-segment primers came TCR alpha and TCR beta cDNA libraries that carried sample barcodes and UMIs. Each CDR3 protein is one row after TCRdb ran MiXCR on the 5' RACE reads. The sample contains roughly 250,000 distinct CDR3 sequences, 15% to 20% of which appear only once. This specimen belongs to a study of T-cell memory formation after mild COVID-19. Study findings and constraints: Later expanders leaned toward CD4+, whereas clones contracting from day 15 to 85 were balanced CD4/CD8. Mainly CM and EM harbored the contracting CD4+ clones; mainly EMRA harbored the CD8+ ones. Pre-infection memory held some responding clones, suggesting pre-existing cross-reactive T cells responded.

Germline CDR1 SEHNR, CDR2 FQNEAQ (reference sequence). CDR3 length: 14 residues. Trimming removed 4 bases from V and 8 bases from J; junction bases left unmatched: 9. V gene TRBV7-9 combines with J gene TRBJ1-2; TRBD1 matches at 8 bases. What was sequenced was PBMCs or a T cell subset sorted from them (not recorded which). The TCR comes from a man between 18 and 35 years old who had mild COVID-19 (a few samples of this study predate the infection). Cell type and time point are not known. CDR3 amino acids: CASSSALTGDGYTF. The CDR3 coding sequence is TGTGCCAGCAGCTCCGCCCTGACAGGGGACGGCTACACCTTC.